The 25 T cell receptor beta chains in this list originate from one sample, sequenced in a study of blood T cell repertoires in COVID-19. TCRdb's copy holds only in-frame clones and misses some; the assay was immunoSEQ multiplex PCR. The repertoire consists of around 300,000 clones, with about nine tenths occurring once and the leading ten covering less than 3%. The sequenced material came from peripheral blood. The receptors here all came from a woman aged 25-40 years with active or convalescent COVID-19.

The V and J genes are TRBV25-1 and TRBJ2-5; weak D call: TRBD2 (6 bases). CDR1 is MGHDK and CDR2 is SYGVNS in the germline V gene. The CDR3 loop spans 15 amino acids. V was shortened by 3 bases and J by 7 bases, with 18 bases between the two germline ends. As DNA, the CDR3 is TGTGCCAGCAGTGATCAACCTATACCCGGGGGGACCCAGTACTTC. As protein: CASSDQPIPGGTQYF.

The chain recombines TRBV7-6 with TRBJ2-7, with 7 bases fitting TRBD2. J gave up 0 bases and V 8 bases, and 10 bases lay outside the gene matches. The CDR3 consists of 15 residues. Germline V lookup: CDR1 SGHVS, CDR2 FNYEAQ. CDR3 nucleotide sequence: TGTGCCAGCTCGGGACTACTCCCCCCCTCCTACGAGCAGTACTTC. This encodes CASSGLLPPSYEQYF.

The J gene is TRBJ2-3, the V gene TRBV5-4; the match to TRBD2 covers 11 bases. The V gene end was trimmed by 0 bases and the J gene end by 5 bases; junction bases not matched to a gene: 8. Germline V gene sequence: CDR1 SGHNT, CDR2 YYREEE (reference sequence). The CDR3 runs to 17 residues. CDR3 amino acids: CASSLGLAGGPGDTQYF. The DNA of the CDR3 is TGTGCCAGCAGCTTGGGGTTAGCGGGGGGGCCAGGAGATACGCAGTATTTT.

V gene TRBV28 combines with J gene TRBJ1-5, with TRBD1 matching over 7 bases. The V gene's germline CDR1 is MDHEN and CDR2 SYDVKM. J lost 0 bases, V lost 1 base, and 0 bases had no gene match. The CDR3 has 15 amino acids. CDR3 in DNA: TGTGCCAGCAGTTTATCAGGGGGTAGCAATCAGCCCCAGCATTTT. Its protein product is CASSLSGGSNQPQHF.

V usage is TRBV7-2 and J usage is TRBJ2-5; 11 bases are shared with TRBD1. The CDR3 has 14 residues. The germline gives CDR1 SGHTA, CDR2 FQGNSA. J lost 11 bases, V lost 5 bases, and 10 bases had no gene match. CDR3 coding DNA: TGTGCCAGCAGCCTCGGGACAGGGGGGAGAAAACAGTACTTC. Residues: CASSLGTGGRKQYF.

This clone occurred a few times. The rearrangement joins TRBV6-2 or TRBV6-3 to TRBJ2-5, with TRBD2 matching 9 bases. The V gene end was trimmed by 7 bases and the J gene end by 1 base; junction bases not matched to a gene: 13. Germline CDR1 is MNHEY and CDR2 is SVGEGT. CDR3 length: 17 amino acids. The CDR3 here is CASTPGRRGGFQETQYF. Written as DNA, the CDR3 is TGTGCCAGCACCCCCGGGAGGCGGGGGGGTTTCCAAGAGACCCAGTACTTC.

V usage is TRBV7-3 and J usage is TRBJ1-1, with 11 bases lining up with TRBD1. Germline-derived CDR1 and CDR2 are SGHTA and FQGTGA. V was clipped by 2 bases and J by 5 bases; unmatched bases: 7. This CDR3 is built from 16 residues. This CDR3 reads CASSLLDRGLGTEAFF. The CDR3 DNA follows: TGTGCCAGCAGCTTATTGGACAGGGGGCTGGGTACTGAAGCTTTCTTT.

The J gene is TRBJ1-4, the V gene TRBV19, with D possibly being TRBD1 (6 bases). The CDR3 is made up of 15 amino acids. CDR1 is LNHDA, CDR2 SQIVND, per germline (reference sequence). The ends were cut back, 6 bases at V and 7 bases at J, with 18 bases in the middle. This chain's CDR3 is CASSGSQGYGEKLFF. CDR3 coding DNA: TGTGCCAGTAGCGGATCACAGGGATACGGTGAAAAACTGTTTTTT.

The chain joins TRBV4-3 to TRBJ1-2; a possible D gene is TRBD1 (5 bases). The CDR3 is 13 amino acids. CDR1 and CDR2 (germline): LGHNA, YSLEER. Trimming stripped 0 bases from V and 4 bases from J, with 6 bases between. CDR3 sequence (DNA): TGCGCCAGCAGCCAAGAGACAGCCTATGGCTACACCTTC. Its protein is CASSQETAYGYTF.

This rearrangement joins TRBV4-2 to TRBJ1-1; 7 bases are a match to TRBD1. V lost 8 bases to trimming and J lost 10 bases; unmatched junction nucleotides: 10. Per the germline V gene, CDR1 is LGHNA and CDR2 is YNFKEQ. The CDR3 extends over 12 amino acids. DNA for the CDR3: TGTGCCAGCCGCCGGAGGGGGCTGGGAGCTTTCTTT. Translating gives CASRRRGLGAFF.

The V and J genes are TRBV11-2 and TRBJ2-5; D is perhaps TRBD2 (7 bases). CDR1 and CDR2 (germline): SGHAT, FQNNGV. V was clipped by 6 bases and J by 5 bases, with 19 bases between them. This CDR3 is 15 amino acids long. The CDR3 nucleotides read TGTGCCAGCAGTAACCTAGGGGGGGCCGTGGAGACCCAGTACTTC. Encoded protein: CASSNLGGAVETQYF.

The chain combines TRBV2 with TRBJ1-2, with 8 positions matching TRBD1. The CDR3 is 15 residues long. Germline-derived CDR1 and CDR2 are SNHLY and FYNNEI. The ends lost 4 bases at V and 2 bases at J; junction bases unmatched: 6. CDR3 loop: CASSATGANNYGYTF. In DNA form, the CDR3 reads TGTGCCAGCAGTGCGACAGGGGCAAACAACTATGGCTACACCTTC.

This clone was seen more than once but under ten times. The sample carries other DNA sequences with the same CDR3. This rearrangement joins TRBV7-9 to TRBJ1-1; 8 bases align to TRBD1. J lost 2 bases, V lost 3 bases, and 2 bases had no gene match. Germline V gives CDR1 SEHNR, CDR2 FQNEAQ (reference sequence). This CDR3 has 14 residues. The CDR3 bases are TGTGCCAGCAGCTTTGGACAGGGAAACACTGAAGCTTTCTTT. This gives the protein CASSFGQGNTEAFF.

This clone was picked up a small number of times. This sample also contains other DNA sequences that code for the same CDR3. The chain links TRBV19 to TRBJ1-1; tentatively, D is TRBD1 (5 bases). CDR1 and CDR2 from the germline V gene are LNHDA and SQIVND (reference sequence). The CDR3 sequence is 15 residues long. V was pared by 1 base and J by 1 base, with 10 bases between. The CDR3 sequence: CASSIGRQGNTEAFF. In DNA, the CDR3 is TGTGCCAGTAGTATAGGCCGGCAGGGGAACACTGAAGCTTTCTTT.

This clone was detected only once. The chain employs TRBV28 and TRBJ1-2, with TRBD1 matching 8 bases. CDR3 length: 15 amino acids. V trimming: 2 bases; J trimming: 4 bases; junction bases outside the gene matches: 6. Germline lookup yields CDR1 MDHEN and CDR2 SYDVKM. CDR3 coding DNA: TGTGCCAGCAGTTTAGGGCAGGGGGCGACCTATGGCTACACCTTC. Translation: CASSLGQGATYGYTF.

The chain links TRBV7-9 to TRBJ2-3, with 10 bases aligning to TRBD1. Losses at the gene ends were 4 bases for V and 7 bases for J; bases not matched to a gene: 8. The CDR3 covers 15 residues. Germline loops: CDR1 SEHNR, CDR2 FQNEAQ (reference sequence). The CDR3 loop is CASSSLTGGDYTQYF. The CDR3 DNA follows: TGTGCCAGCAGCTCGTTGACAGGGGGCGATTATACGCAGTATTTT.

CDR3: CASSQDIPRGDGYTF. The CDR3 DNA follows: TGCGCCAGCAGCCAAGATATCCCCCGGGGGGATGGCTACACCTTC. The chain employs TRBV4-1 and TRBJ1-2; D possibly corresponds to TRBD1 (5 bases). Germline CDR1 and CDR2: MGHRA and YSYEKL. The CDR3 has 15 amino acids. The ends were cut back, 0 bases at V and 6 bases at J, with 14 bases in the middle.

V and J are TRBV28 and TRBJ2-1, with a tentative D call TRBD2 (5 bases). The CDR3 runs 15 residues. V was trimmed by 2 bases and J by 3 bases, leaving 11 bases between them. Germline CDR1 and CDR2: MDHEN and SYDVKM. The CDR3 loop is CASSLAGRLYNEQFF. CDR3 DNA: TGTGCCAGCAGTTTAGCGGGTCGTCTCTACAATGAGCAGTTCTTC.

The rearrangement links TRBV27 to TRBJ1-6; D unresolved. The V gene's germline CDR1 is MNHEY and CDR2 SMNVEV (reference sequence). V shed 1 base and J shed 0 bases, with 13 bases lying between them. The CDR3 is 18 residues long. The CDR3: CASSLYSPEGSYNSPLHF. DNA for the CDR3: TGTGCCAGCAGTTTATATAGCCCCGAGGGCTCCTATAATTCACCCCTCCACTTT.

The V call is TRBV6-5, the J call TRBJ2-7, with 7 bases identical to TRBD1. In germline, CDR1 is MNHEY, CDR2 SVGAGI. The CDR3 runs 12 residues. The V segment lost 10 bases and the J segment 5 bases; nucleotides outside the gene matches: 8. In nucleotides, the CDR3 is TGTGCCACTCGACAGGGCGGAGACGAGCAGTACTTC. Translation gives CATRQGGDEQYF.

The chain has TRBV3-1 (or the pseudogene TRBV3-2) and TRBJ1-1, with D uncertain. Germline V gives CDR1 LGHDT, CDR2 YNNKEL (reference sequence). The CDR3 is made up of 12 amino acids. Between the trimmed V and J ends, which lost 6 bases and 0 bases, there was a span of 5 bases. This CDR3 reads CASRRMNTEAFF. CDR3 in DNA: TGTGCCAGCAGGCGAATGAACACTGAAGCTTTCTTT.

V usage is TRBV3-1 (or the pseudogene TRBV3-2) and J usage is TRBJ2-4, with TRBD2 identical over 7 bases. The germline V gene has CDR1 LGHDT and CDR2 YNNKEL (reference sequence). The CDR3 totals 16 residues. Trimming took 1 base from V and 1 from J; bases not matched to a gene: 4. The CDR3 loop is CASSQAGGSAKNIQYF. The CDR3 DNA reads TGTGCCAGCAGCCAAGCCGGGGGGTCGGCCAAAAACATTCAGTACTTC.

This sequence joins TRBV5-1 and TRBJ1-4, with D possibly being TRBD1 (5 bases). The CDR3 contains 15 residues. Trimming left V 0 bases short and J 7 bases short, with 13 bases between. Germline values: CDR1 SGHRS, CDR2 YFSETQ. CDR3 sequence (DNA): TGCGCCAGCAGCTTGGAGGCAGGGTCCCGTGAAAAACTGTTTTTT. It encodes CASSLEAGSREKLFF. The entire variable domain, with the rest obtained from reference TRBV5-1 and TRBJ1-4, is as follows: KAGVTQTPRYLIKTRGQQVTLSCSPISGHRSVSWYQQTPGQGLQFLFEYFSETQRNKGNFPGRFSGRQFSNSRSEMNVSTLELGDSALYLCASSLEAGSREKLFFGSGTQLSVL.

J is TRBJ2-1 and V is TRBV5-1; possible D gene TRBD2, 5 bases. The CDR3 runs 15 residues. The germline V gene encodes CDR1 SGHRS and CDR2 YFSETQ. The ends were cut back, 2 bases at V and 0 bases at J, with 9 bases in the middle. The DNA of the CDR3 is TGCGCCAGCAGCTTCTCACGGGGCTCCTACAATGAGCAGTTCTTC. This encodes CASSFSRGSYNEQFF.

This chain links TRBV18 with TRBJ2-5; 8 bases fit TRBD2. This CDR3 is 14 amino acids long. Germline assignment: CDR1 KGHSH and CDR2 LQKENI. The ends lost 5 bases at V and 1 base at J; junction bases unmatched: 3. The CDR3 region is CASSESGGQETQYF. Here the CDR3 DNA reads TGTGCCAGCTCAGAGAGCGGGGGCCAAGAGACCCAGTACTTC.